This is a list of T cell receptor beta chains from one sample in a study of regulatory T cells in long-lasting Graves disease. TCRdb re-derived calls from the multiplex PCR reads in MiXCR, one entry per CDR3 protein. This sample carries 200,000 to 250,000 distinct CDR3 sequences, 20% of them seen once, and the ten largest clones take over 11%. The specimen comprised peripheral blood mononuclear cells (PBMCs), sampled at new diagnosis, from a patient treated with antithyroid drugs. Receptors were obtained from a female donor with Graves disease. Both conserved end residues are trimmed from each CDR3. Each record gives: J gene, clone size, V gene, CDR3 protein. A row's size may be missing; if present it is once, few, many or a size class.

TRBJ2-1 | few | TRBV6-5 | ASSYLERGEQF
TRBJ2-1 | few | TRBV6-1 | ASNLRGTSGSYEQF
TRBJ1-5 | many | TRBV28 | ASSFGVGQPQH
TRBJ1-5 | - | TRBV7-3 | ASSQGQGGQPRH
TRBJ1-2 | many | TRBV6-2/TRBV6-3 | ASAHTNYGYT
TRBJ2-2 | many | TRBV7-9 | ASSLTGGGTGELF
TRBJ1-1 | many | TRBV12-3/TRBV12-4 | ASSLLAGEAF
TRBJ2-1 | many | TRBV7-2 | ASSPSGSSNEQF
TRBJ2-7 | many | TRBV4-1 | ASSQDTASGSYEQY
- | - | TRBV6-1 | ASSAHGGYSGQF
TRBJ2-2 | - | TRBV30 | AWSEGPTGELF
TRBJ1-4 | many | TRBV3-1 | ASSLQGRNEKLF
TRBJ2-4 | - | TRBV7-2 | ASSLEAVRGNIQY
TRBJ2-6 | many | TRBV6-2/TRBV6-3 | ASSETRYGANVLT
TRBJ1-1 | many | TRBV12-3/TRBV12-4 | ASSFNRETEAF
TRBJ2-7 | - | TRBV29-1 | SVELGLAGAQYEQY
TRBJ1-1 | many | TRBV20-1 | SATGPRDTEAF
TRBJ1-5 | few | TRBV6-1 | ASRKQGNPDQPQH
TRBJ1-3 | many | TRBV2 | ASEVANSGNTIY
TRBJ1-4 | many | TRBV7-2 | ASSPDRGGEKLF
TRBJ2-5 | few | TRBV20-1 | SAPSTSGGGAQY
TRBJ2-5 | many | TRBV10-3 | AISDRGLQETQY
TRBJ1-1 | many | TRBV29-1 | SHRGQENTEAF
TRBJ2-5 | many | TRBV7-2 | ASSLRQARETQY
TRBJ2-7 | many | TRBV12-3/TRBV12-4 | ASSGVLVGSLWPTYEQY
TRBJ2-1 | many | TRBV20-1 | SARYSGSQNEQF
TRBJ1-2 | many | TRBV7-2 | ASSLQGTGGDGYT
TRBJ2-7 | few | TRBV10-3 | AISDREGYEQY
TRBJ1-1 | many | TRBV6-1 | ASSSGKSKAF
TRBJ2-1 | many | TRBV7-2 | ASSLGGAGGPLNEQF
TRBJ2-1 | many | TRBV7-3 | ASSSGLAGGEQF
TRBJ1-1 | - | TRBV4-1 | ASSQATGSNTEAF
TRBJ1-1 | few | TRBV2 | ASSSPGGTEAF
TRBJ2-7 | many | TRBV20-1 | SVWTSGSYEQY
TRBJ1-1 | many | TRBV5-1 | ASSTAGGYTEAF